This T cell receptor (beta chain) was observed in a study of blood T cell repertoires in COVID-19. In the study overall: PBMCs, B-cell-depleted T cells, or T cells were the source of the cDNA or gDNA that made up the material.

Original methodology: Quantification of nucleated cells was approximated via reference gene primer amplification. This table comes from immunoSEQ multiplex PCR, and its TCRdb copy is limited to in-frame clones, with some not included. V and J calls and clone size follow that table, whereas D and trimming were derived from the DNA. The table lists roughly 170,000 clones, less than 90% of them singletons, with nearly 4.5% in the top ten. This CDR3 spans 14 amino acids. Germline CDR1 SNHLY, CDR2 FYNNEI. Unmatched junction bases numbered 5, after V lost 3 bases and J lost 6 bases. Participants were placed into cohorts based on the clinical history they reported.

This clonotype was sampled from a woman aged 50 to 60 who had recovered from COVID-19. The sample taken for sequencing was PBMCs or T cells enriched from blood (not recorded which). This chain connects TRBV2 to TRBJ1-5; 7 positions agree with TRBD1. The CDR3 bases are TGTGCCAGCAGTGAGGCCGCAGGGGGTCAGCCCCAGCATTTT. Its translation is CASSEAAGGQPQHF.